One sample yielded the 20 T cell receptor beta chains listed below, sequenced in a study of vaccination and CD4 T cells after COVID-19. An Oncomine TCR Beta short-read assay was used to sequence the DNA from cultured CD4+ T cells. Once CD4+ T cells had been cultured, genomic DNA was extracted from them. TCRdb called the PCR reads again in MiXCR, with one record for every CDR3 protein. This repertoire shows fewer than 8,000 distinct CDR3 sequences, roughly a third found once; its top ten account for 30% to 40%. Treatment specified: roughly 10-day PBMC culture with coronavirus spike peptide pools or control peptides (ViraFEST assay). Harvesting of the unexposed donor's CD4+ T cells predated the COVID-19 pandemic (2011-2018). These receptors' antigens are unknown. Sequenced input: CD4+ T cells from blood, cultured in vitro. These receptors were obtained from a human donor in good health.

The rearrangement links TRBV6-5 to TRBJ1-5; 7 nucleotides align to TRBD1. The CDR3 is made up of 17 amino acids. Trimming cost V 2 bases and J 0 bases; bases outside gene matches: 7. Looked up from germline, CDR1 is MNHEY and CDR2 is SVGAGI. This CDR3 is CASSYTTGTISNQPQHF. The DNA for the CDR3 is TGTGCCAGCAGTTACACGACAGGGACGATTAGCAATCAGCCCCAGCATTTT.

The CDR3 DNA follows: TGTGCCAGCAGCACGGGACAGAACGTCTATGGCTACACCTTC. Amino acids: CASSTGQNVYGYTF. This chain links TRBV12-3 or TRBV12-4 with TRBJ1-2, with 7 bases identical to TRBD1. Unmatched junction bases numbered 8, after V lost 6 bases and J lost 4 bases. This CDR3 has 14 amino acids.

The chain employs TRBV20-1 and TRBJ2-1; possibly TRBD2 for D (6 bases). The CDR3 totals 14 residues. Trimming took 3 bases from V and 9 from J, leaving 18 bases between them. Looked up from germline, CDR1 is DFQATT and CDR2 is SNEGSKA (reference sequence). CDR3 protein: CSASLQRLGGEQFF. For the CDR3, the DNA is TGCAGTGCTAGCCTCCAACGACTCGGGGGTGAGCAGTTCTTC.

This chain links TRBV27 with TRBJ1-1; D is undetermined. V was trimmed by 6 bases and J by 7 bases, leaving 12 bases between them. This CDR3 contains 12 residues. The germline V gene encodes CDR1 MNHEY and CDR2 SMNVEV (reference sequence). The CDR3 bases are TGTGCCAGCAGCCGGGCGACCGGTGAAGCTTTCTTT. As protein: CASSRATGEAFF.

The gene calls are TRBV7-3 and TRBJ2-2; D is unresolved. Germline CDR1 SGHTA, CDR2 FQGTGA. V was clipped by 5 bases and J by 7 bases, with 11 bases between them. This CDR3 contains 13 residues. The CDR3 protein is CASSPDLRGELFF. In DNA, the CDR3 is TGTGCCAGCAGCCCAGACCTCCGCGGGGAGCTGTTTTTT.

The rearrangement uses TRBV5-5 and TRBJ2-7; D remains ambiguous. The CDR3 sequence is 15 residues long. Trimming removed 5 bases at V and 0 bases at J, with 15 bases between. From germline, CDR1 is SGHKS and CDR2 YYEKEE (reference sequence). CDR3 sequence reads: CASRTAVSSSYEQYF. The CDR3 DNA sequence: TGTGCCAGCAGAACGGCGGTCTCTAGCTCCTACGAGCAGTACTTC.

The chain combines TRBV24-1 with TRBJ2-1, with D tentatively TRBD1 (7 bases). The CDR3 has 17 amino acids. CDR1 is KGHDR, CDR2 SFDVKD, per germline. The ends were cut back, 3 bases at V and 4 bases at J, with 18 bases in the middle. In nucleotides, the CDR3 is TGTGCCACCAGTGATCCAGGAGGGACAGAACAGTACAATGAGCAGTTCTTC. This codes for CATSDPGGTEQYNEQFF.

This clonotype was observed a handful of times. V and J are TRBV2 and TRBJ2-7; D unclear. Germline values: CDR1 SNHLY, CDR2 FYNNEI. The CDR3 covers 12 residues. Deletions cut 3 bases from V and 6 bases from J, with 9 bases between. CDR3 nucleotides: TGTGCCAGCAGTGATGTGCCCACCGAGCAGTACTTC. Protein sequence: CASSDVPTEQYF.

This clonotype has only a few counts. For the CDR3, the DNA is TGCAGTGCTAGCCCCGGGACTAGCGGGAGTGCCCACGAGCAGTACTTC. Protein: CSASPGTSGSAHEQYF. The chain employs TRBV20-1 and TRBJ2-7, with 14 bases fitting TRBD2. This CDR3 contains 16 residues. Losses at the gene ends were 3 bases for V and 5 bases for J; bases not matched to a gene: 9. Germline assignment: CDR1 DFQATT and CDR2 SNEGSKA (reference sequence).

The count of this clonotype is one. The rearrangement links TRBV20-1 to TRBJ2-5, with TRBD1 matching 7 bases. From germline, CDR1 is DFQATT and CDR2 SNEGSKA (reference sequence). CDR3 size: 13 residues. V lost 8 bases to trimming and J lost 5 bases; unmatched junction nucleotides: 11. CDR3 nucleotide sequence: TGCAGTCCCCGGACAGGCCTGAGGGAGACCCAGTACTTC. This codes for CSPRTGLRETQYF.

With regard to this clonotype: At one of its ends the junction is not consistent with the germline gene, which may arise from a read error. The chain joins TRBV2 to TRBJ1-1; unclear D gene. This CDR3 is 11 amino acids long. Germline CDR1 SNHLY, CDR2 FYNNEI. The CDR3 region is CASLVFTEAFF. In DNA form, the CDR3 reads TGCGCCAGCCTAGTTTTCACTGAAGCTTTCTTT.

The J gene is TRBJ2-1, the V gene TRBV6-1; possible D gene TRBD1, 6 bases. Germline values: CDR1 MNHNS, CDR2 SASEGT. Trimming pared 10 bases from V and 6 bases from J, leaving 16 bases between. The CDR3 is 13 residues long. The CDR3 DNA reads as TGTGCCACCGCACAGGGTTACGGCAATGAGCAGTTCTTC. Translated, it gives CATAQGYGNEQFF.

The chain joins TRBV7-9 to TRBJ2-2; 11 bases agree with TRBD2. The CDR3 is 20 residues long. Germline CDR1 reads SEHNR; CDR2 reads FQNEAQ (reference sequence). J lost 5 bases, V lost 0 bases, and 14 bases had no gene match. The CDR3 DNA reads TGTGCCAGCAGCTTAGCTGGACTCGTCATAGCGGGAGGGCCGACCGGGGAGCTGTTTTTT. Amino acids: CASSLAGLVIAGGPTGELFF.

This clonotype has only a few counts. The gene calls are TRBV7-9 and TRBJ1-6, with D possibly TRBD1 on 6 matching bases. This CDR3 is 15 amino acids long. Trimming took off 4 bases at V and 9 bases at J, with 16 bases between the two ends. Germline V gene sequence: CDR1 SEHNR, CDR2 FQNEAQ (reference sequence). CDR3: CASSSAGTIGSPLHF. CDR3 DNA: TGTGCCAGCAGCTCGGCCGGGACAATCGGTTCACCCCTCCACTTT.

Only a few counts were recorded for this clonotype. The chain joins TRBV29-1 to TRBJ2-3, with TRBD1 matching 8 bases. Per the germline V gene, CDR1 is SQVTM and CDR2 is ANQGSEA. Trimming took 4 bases from V and 2 from J; bases not matched to a gene: 8. This CDR3 region has 15 residues. The CDR3 loop is CSVATQGAATDTQYF. CDR3 coding DNA: TGCAGCGTTGCAACCCAGGGGGCGGCCACAGATACGCAGTATTTT.

The chain combines TRBV5-1 with TRBJ1-6; D perhaps matches TRBD1 (5 bases). The CDR3 has 15 amino acids. CDR1 SGHRS and CDR2 YFSETQ come from the germline V gene. Trimming cost V 0 bases and J 6 bases, with 10 bases left between them. The CDR3 nucleotides are TGCGCCAGCAGCTTGGCCGGGGCTACTAATTCACCCCTCCACTTT. Amino acid sequence: CASSLAGATNSPLHF.

This clonotype was seen more than once but under ten times. The chain carries TRBV11-2 and TRBJ2-7; 10 bases agree with TRBD1. Per the germline V gene, CDR1 is SGHAT and CDR2 is FQNNGV. Trimming at V came to 5 bases and at J to 5 bases, leaving 9 bases not matched to a gene. CDR3 size: 15 residues. DNA for the CDR3: TGTGCCAGCAGCCCTTCGGGACAGGGGAGTAACGAGCAGTACTTC. It specifies CASSPSGQGSNEQYF.

The chain joins TRBV7-2 to TRBJ2-7; 13 bases agree with TRBD2. This CDR3 region has 16 residues. V lost 3 bases to trimming and J lost 3 bases; unmatched junction nucleotides: 5. Germline CDR1 reads SGHTA; CDR2 reads FQGNSA. This CDR3 is CASSFGTSGILYEQYF. In nucleotides, the CDR3 is TGTGCCAGCAGCTTTGGGACTAGCGGGATCCTCTACGAGCAGTACTTC.

This clonotype has only a few counts. V usage is TRBV6-5 and J usage is TRBJ2-7; D is perhaps TRBD1 (6 bases). CDR1 is MNHEY, CDR2 SVGAGI, per germline. This CDR3 spans 12 amino acids. The V gene lost 4 bases and the J gene lost 2 bases, with 6 bases spanning the gap. CDR3 DNA sequence: TGTGCCAGCAGTTCAGGGGCCTACGAGCAGTACTTC. Amino acid sequence: CASSSGAYEQYF.

V usage is TRBV7-3 and J usage is TRBJ2-3; 8 bases are shared with TRBD1. Trimming removed 2 bases from V and 5 bases from J; junction bases left unmatched: 6. CDR3 length equals 15 residues. CDR1 and CDR2 (germline): SGHTA, FQGTGA. CDR3 DNA: TGTGCCAGCAGCTTAGCGACAGGGGCGGGAGATACGCAGTATTTT. The encoded protein is CASSLATGAGDTQYF.